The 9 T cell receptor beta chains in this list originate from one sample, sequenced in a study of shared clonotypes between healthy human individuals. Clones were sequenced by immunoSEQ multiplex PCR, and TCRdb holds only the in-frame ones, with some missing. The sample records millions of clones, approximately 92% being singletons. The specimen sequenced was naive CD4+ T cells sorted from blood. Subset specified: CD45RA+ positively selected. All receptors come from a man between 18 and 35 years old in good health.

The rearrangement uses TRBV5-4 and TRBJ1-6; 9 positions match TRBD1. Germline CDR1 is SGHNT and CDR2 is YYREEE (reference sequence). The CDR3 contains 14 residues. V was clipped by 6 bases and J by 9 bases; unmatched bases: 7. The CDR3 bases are TGTGCCAGCACTCCGGGACAGGGTGGTTCACCCCTCCACTTT. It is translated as CASTPGQGGSPLHF.

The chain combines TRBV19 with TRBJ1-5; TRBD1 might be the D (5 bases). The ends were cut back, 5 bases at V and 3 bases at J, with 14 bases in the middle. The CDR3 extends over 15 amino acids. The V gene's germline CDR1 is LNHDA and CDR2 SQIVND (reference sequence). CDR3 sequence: CASSSRQLTNQPQHF. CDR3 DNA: TGTGCCAGTAGTTCGAGACAGTTGACCAATCAGCCCCAGCATTTT.

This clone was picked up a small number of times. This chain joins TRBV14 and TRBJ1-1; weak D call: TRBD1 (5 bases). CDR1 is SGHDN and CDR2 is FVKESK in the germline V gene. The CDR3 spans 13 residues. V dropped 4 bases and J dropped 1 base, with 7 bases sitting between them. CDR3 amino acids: CASSRGQNTEAFF. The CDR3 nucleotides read TGTGCCAGCAGCCGAGGACAGAACACTGAAGCTTTCTTT.

CDR3 residues: CASSLVGRGGVADTQYF. The CDR3 region has the DNA TGTGCCAGCAGCTTGGTAGGGCGGGGGGGAGTGGCAGATACGCAGTATTTT. The gene calls are TRBV5-8 and TRBJ2-3; 9 bases line up with TRBD2. Germline V gene sequence: CDR1 SGHTS, CDR2 YDEGEE. The CDR3 length is 17 residues. Germline trimming cut 0 bases from V and 4 bases from J; bases unmatched to any gene: 9. Full variable domain (rest looked up from reference TRBV5-8 and TRBJ2-3): EAGVTQSPTHLIKTRGQQATLRCSPISGHTSVYWYQQALGLGLQFLLWYDEGEERNRGNFPPRFSGRQFPNYSSELNVNALELEDSALYLCASSLVGRGGVADTQYFGPGTRLTVL.

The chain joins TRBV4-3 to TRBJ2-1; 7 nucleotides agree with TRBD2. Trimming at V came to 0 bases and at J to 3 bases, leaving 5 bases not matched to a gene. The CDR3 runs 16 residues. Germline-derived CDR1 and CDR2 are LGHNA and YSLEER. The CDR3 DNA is TGCGCCAGCAGCCAAGAATCTAGCGGAATCTACAATGAGCAGTTCTTC. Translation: CASSQESSGIYNEQFF.

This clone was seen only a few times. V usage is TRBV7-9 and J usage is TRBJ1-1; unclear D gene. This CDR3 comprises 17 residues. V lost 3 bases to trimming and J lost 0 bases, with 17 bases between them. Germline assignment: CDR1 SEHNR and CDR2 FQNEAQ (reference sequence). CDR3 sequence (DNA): TGTGCCAGCAGCTTCTCGGACGTAGGATCGATGAACACTGAAGCTTTCTTT. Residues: CASSFSDVGSMNTEAFF.

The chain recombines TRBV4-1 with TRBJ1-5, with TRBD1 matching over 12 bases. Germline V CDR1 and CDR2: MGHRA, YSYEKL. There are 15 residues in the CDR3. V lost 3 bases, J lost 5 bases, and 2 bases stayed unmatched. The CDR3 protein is CASSQGQGADQPQHF. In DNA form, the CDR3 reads TGCGCCAGCAGCCAGGGACAGGGGGCTGATCAGCCCCAGCATTTT.

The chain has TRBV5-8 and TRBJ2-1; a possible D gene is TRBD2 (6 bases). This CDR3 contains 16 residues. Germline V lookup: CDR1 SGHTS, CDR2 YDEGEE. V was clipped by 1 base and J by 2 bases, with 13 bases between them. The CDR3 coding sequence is TGTGCCAGCAGCTTGTCGGCGGGAACTACCTACAATGAGCAGTTCTTC. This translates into CASSLSAGTTYNEQFF.

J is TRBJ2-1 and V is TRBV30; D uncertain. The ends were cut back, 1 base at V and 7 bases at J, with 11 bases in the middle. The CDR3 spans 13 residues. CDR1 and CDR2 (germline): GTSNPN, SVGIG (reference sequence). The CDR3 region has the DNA TGTGCCTGGAGTGATGCCGACTGGAATGAGCAGTTCTTC. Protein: CAWSDADWNEQFF.